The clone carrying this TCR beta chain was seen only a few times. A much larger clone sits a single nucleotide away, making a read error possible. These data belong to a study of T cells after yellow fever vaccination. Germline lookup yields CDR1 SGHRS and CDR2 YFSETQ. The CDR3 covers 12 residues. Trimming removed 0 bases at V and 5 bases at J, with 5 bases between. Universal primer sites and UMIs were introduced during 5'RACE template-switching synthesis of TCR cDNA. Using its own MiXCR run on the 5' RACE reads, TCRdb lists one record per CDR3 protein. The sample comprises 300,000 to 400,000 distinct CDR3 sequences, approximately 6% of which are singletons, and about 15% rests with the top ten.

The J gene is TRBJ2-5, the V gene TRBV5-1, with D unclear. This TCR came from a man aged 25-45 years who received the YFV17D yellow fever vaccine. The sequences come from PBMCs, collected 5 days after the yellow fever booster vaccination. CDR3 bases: TGCGCCAGCAGCTTGGAGGCGGAGACCCAGTACTTC. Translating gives CASSLEAETQYF.